This passage covers 28 T cell receptor beta chains from one sample sequenced in a study of cytomegalovirus exposure and HLA in healthy donors. Primers: 60 Vbeta forward and 13 Jbeta reverse. Measured with immunoSEQ multiplex PCR; TCRdb has only the in-frame clones, and not every one. Here the sample spans about 70,000 clones, approximately 72% being singletons. The sequencing input was PBMCs. These receptors were taken from a woman in her 30s in good health and CMV-seronegative.

The rearrangement joins TRBV13 to TRBJ1-6; D is possibly TRBD1 (6 bases). The CDR3 sequence is 16 residues long. Trimming removed 3 bases at V and 4 bases at J, with 13 bases between. Germline values: CDR1 PRHDT, CDR2 FYEKMQ (reference sequence). CDR3 in amino acids: CASSFTGTQYNSPLHF. For the CDR3, the DNA is TGTGCCAGCAGCTTCACCGGGACACAATATAATTCACCCCTCCACTTT. Looking up the rest from reference TRBV13 and TRBJ1-6 gives the full variable domain: AAGVIQSPRHLIKEKRETATLKCYPIPRHDTVYWYQQGPGQDPQFLISFYEKMQSDKGSIPDRFSAQQFSDYHSELNMSSLELGDSALYFCASSFTGTQYNSPLHFGNGTRLTVT.

The V gene is TRBV9, the J gene TRBJ2-1, with 8 bases aligning to TRBD2. Trimming cost V 0 bases and J 4 bases; bases outside gene matches: 3. Per germline, CDR1 SGDLS and CDR2 YYNGEE. The CDR3 spans 15 residues. For the CDR3, the DNA is TGTGCCAGCAGCGTAGATAGCGGGGCGTACAATGAGCAGTTCTTC. It yields the protein CASSVDSGAYNEQFF.

The gene calls are TRBV27 and TRBJ2-1, with 9 bases identical to TRBD1. V gave up 5 bases and J gave up 1 base; unmatched junction bases: 6. This CDR3 is 16 amino acids long. Germline-derived CDR1 and CDR2 are MNHEY and SMNVEV (reference sequence). The CDR3 DNA is TGTGCCAGCAGTAAATCGGACAGGGGATCCTACAATGAGCAGTTCTTC. It is translated as CASSKSDRGSYNEQFF.

The chain recombines TRBV9 with TRBJ2-5; 9 bases match TRBD2. The length of the CDR3 is 16 residues. The V segment lost 0 bases and the J segment 5 bases; nucleotides outside the gene matches: 8. Per germline, CDR1 SGDLS and CDR2 YYNGEE. CDR3 DNA: TGTGCCAGCAGCGTAGCTCCTAGCGGGGCCGGGGAGACCCAGTACTTC. This sequence encodes CASSVAPSGAGETQYF.

The chain carries TRBV5-1 and TRBJ1-5; 7 nucleotides line up with TRBD1. The CDR3 has 15 residues. The trim removed 0 bases at V and 3 bases at J, leaving 3 bases unmatched. Looked up from germline, CDR1 is SGHRS and CDR2 is YFSETQ. CDR3 region: CASSLGGGDNQPQHF. The DNA for the CDR3 is TGCGCCAGCAGCTTGGGAGGGGGCGACAATCAGCCCCAGCATTTT.

The J gene is TRBJ2-7, the V gene TRBV7-6; a possible D gene is TRBD1 (6 bases). Trimming removed 1 base from V and 4 bases from J, with 17 bases in between. The CDR3 has 16 amino acids. The germline CDR1 and CDR2 sequences are SGHVS and FNYEAQ. Here the CDR3 DNA reads TGTGCCAGCAGCTTAGTCGTACAGGGTGGGGATTACGAGCAGTACTTC. It encodes CASSLVVQGGDYEQYF.

The V gene is TRBV9, the J gene TRBJ2-1; 7 bases line up with TRBD1. CDR3 length equals 15 residues. CDR1 and CDR2 (germline): SGDLS, YYNGEE. V was clipped by 8 bases and J by 0 bases; unmatched bases: 8. CDR3 region: CASTAGGSSYNEQFF. As DNA, the CDR3 is TGTGCCAGTACTGCAGGGGGTAGCTCCTACAATGAGCAGTTCTTC.

The chain joins TRBV4-1 to TRBJ2-3; TRBD2 matches 13 bases. From germline, CDR1 is MGHRA and CDR2 YSYEKL. With 9 bases clipped from V and 3 bases from J, the junction kept 6 bases outside the gene matches. The CDR3 loop spans 15 amino acids. The CDR3 sequence is CASQGTSGDTDTQYF. DNA of the CDR3: TGCGCCAGTCAAGGGACTAGCGGGGATACAGATACGCAGTATTTT.

The count of this clone is one. The chain carries TRBV7-2 and TRBJ2-3; 8 bases match TRBD2. Trimming removed 0 bases from V and 0 bases from J; junction bases left unmatched: 8. Germline V gene lookup returns CDR1 SGHTA and CDR2 FQGNSA. The CDR3 covers 18 residues. For the CDR3, the DNA is TGTGCCAGCAGCTTAGCGCTCTGGGGACTAGGGAGCACAGATACGCAGTATTTT. Protein sequence: CASSLALWGLGSTDTQYF.

The chain uses TRBV30 and TRBJ2-7; maybe TRBD2 (6 bases). This CDR3 is 13 amino acids long. Per the germline V gene, CDR1 is GTSNPN and CDR2 is SVGIG (reference sequence). Between the trimmed V and J ends, which lost 4 bases and 5 bases, there was a span of 15 bases. The CDR3 bases are TGTGCCTGGATTGCGCGGGGAGGCCACGAGCAGTACTTC. Its translation: CAWIARGGHEQYF.

This rearrangement joins TRBV6-5 to TRBJ2-3, with D possibly being TRBD2 (7 bases). Per the germline V gene, CDR1 is MNHEY and CDR2 is SVGAGI. The germline V and J ends were trimmed by 2 bases and 4 bases, with 10 bases remaining between them. This CDR3 comprises 14 residues. The CDR3 sequence is CASSYGGGADTQYF. In nucleotides, the CDR3 is TGTGCCAGCAGTTACGGGGGGGGCGCAGATACGCAGTATTTT.

This clone was observed a few times. V and J are TRBV6-6 and TRBJ1-1; D gene unclear. CDR1 and CDR2 from the germline V gene are MNHNY and SVGAGI (reference sequence). This CDR3 region has 15 residues. The germline V and J ends were trimmed by 5 bases and 0 bases, with 13 bases remaining between them. The CDR3 here is CASSQVWEVNTEAFF. The CDR3 DNA is TGTGCCAGCAGTCAGGTCTGGGAGGTGAACACTGAAGCTTTCTTT.

This rearrangement joins TRBV4-1 to TRBJ1-5; 8 bases align to TRBD1. V lost 1 base, J lost 1 base, and 6 bases stayed unmatched. Germline V lookup: CDR1 MGHRA, CDR2 YSYEKL. This CDR3 has 17 amino acids. CDR3 sequence: CASSQGVRGRSNQPQHF. The CDR3 bases are TGCGCCAGCAGCCAAGGGGTCAGGGGGCGAAGCAATCAGCCCCAGCATTTT.

The count of this clone is one. The chain links TRBV5-1 to TRBJ2-3; D may be TRBD2 (6 bases). The germline V gene has CDR1 SGHRS and CDR2 YFSETQ. This CDR3 region has 15 residues. The V and J ends lost 3 bases and 0 bases respectively, with 11 bases between them. The CDR3 nucleotides read TGCGCCAGCAGCTCTTGGGACTCCAGCACAGATACGCAGTATTTT. As protein: CASSSWDSSTDTQYF. The variable domain in full, with the rest retrieved from reference TRBV5-1 and TRBJ2-3, is KAGVTQTPRYLIKTRGQQVTLSCSPISGHRSVSWYQQTPGQGLQFLFEYFSETQRNKGNFPGRFSGRQFSNSRSEMNVSTLELGDSALYLCASSSWDSSTDTQYFGPGTRLTVL.

This clone was counted a single time. V and J are TRBV4-1 and TRBJ2-1, with 7 bases identical to TRBD2. CDR1 MGHRA and CDR2 YSYEKL come from the germline V gene. The junction had 13 bases not matched to a gene; V was cut back by 4 bases and J by 4 bases. This CDR3 region has 17 residues. The CDR3 is CASSPSPGTTEYNEQFF. CDR3 nucleotides: TGCGCCAGCAGCCCGTCGCCCGGGACTACCGAATACAATGAGCAGTTCTTC.

Only a few counts were recorded for this clone. Here the CDR3 omits its conserved ending phenylalanine or tryptophan, so a read error is the likely source. The chain couples TRBV6-5 to TRBJ1-5; TRBD1 matches 7 bases. Germline V gives CDR1 MNHEY, CDR2 SVGAGI. J lost 2 bases, V lost 5 bases, and 3 bases had no gene match. The CDR3 contains 14 residues. The CDR3 DNA reads TGTGCCAGCAGTCGAGGGGGCGGCAATCAGCCCCAGCATGTT. Amino acids: CASSRGGGNQPQHV.

This clone was counted between two and nine times. The rearrangement joins TRBV6-1 to TRBJ2-1; the match to TRBD1 covers 9 bases. Trimming took 9 bases from V and 6 from J; bases not matched to a gene: 12. The CDR3 length is 15 residues. The germline CDR1 and CDR2 sequences are MNHNS and SASEGT. The CDR3 DNA sequence: TGTGCCAGTCTATCCGGGACAGGGTCTAGCAATGAGCAGTTCTTC. Protein: CASLSGTGSSNEQFF.

In DNA, the CDR3 is TGTGCCAGCAGCCTAGACAGGGATTCACCCCTCCACTTT. Encoded protein: CASSLDRDSPLHF. The chain links TRBV27 to TRBJ1-6; 7 bases are shared with TRBD1. CDR1 and CDR2 (germline): MNHEY, SMNVEV (reference sequence). The length of the CDR3 is 13 residues. Unmatched junction bases numbered 4, after V lost 6 bases and J lost 8 bases.

CDR3 amino acids: CASGQGPWPQHF. CDR3 DNA: TGTGCCAGCGGACAGGGCCCATGGCCCCAGCATTTT. V is TRBV6-1 and J is TRBJ1-5; TRBD1 matches 8 bases. The length of the CDR3 is 12 residues. The germline V gene encodes CDR1 MNHNS and CDR2 SASEGT. Losses at the gene ends were 8 bases for V and 9 bases for J; bases not matched to a gene: 6.

Only a few counts were recorded for this clone. The chain recombines TRBV5-1 with TRBJ2-7, with 10 bases aligning to TRBD1. Germline trimming cut 7 bases from V and 3 bases from J; bases unmatched to any gene: 10. Germline V CDR1 and CDR2: SGHRS, YFSETQ. The CDR3 consists of 15 residues. The CDR3 loop reads CASHERWTGGYEQYF. In DNA, the CDR3 is TGCGCCAGCCACGAAAGGTGGACAGGGGGCTACGAGCAGTACTTC.

This clone was seen only a few times. V is TRBV28 and J is TRBJ1-5, with TRBD1 matching 7 bases. Looked up from germline, CDR1 is MDHEN and CDR2 is SYDVKM. Trimming cost V 1 base and J 9 bases; bases outside gene matches: 6. CDR3 size: 14 residues. CDR3 protein: CASSLSTGFRPQHF. CDR3 DNA: TGTGCCAGCAGTTTATCGACAGGGTTTCGGCCCCAGCATTTT.

CDR3 bases: TGTGCCAGCAGGGGAGTGTGGGCCTCCGGGACGGGAGATGGCTACACCTTC. Translation: CASRGVWASGTGDGYTF. The genes are TRBV5-6 and TRBJ1-2, with a tentative D call TRBD1 (5 bases). The V and J ends lost 5 bases and 6 bases respectively, with 26 bases between them. In germline, CDR1 is SGHDT, CDR2 YYEEEE. The CDR3 spans 17 residues. The whole variable domain, remainder taken from reference TRBV5-6 and TRBJ1-2, is DAGVTQSPTHLIKTRGQQVTLRCSPKSGHDTVSWYQQALGQGPQFIFQYYEEEERQRGNFPDRFSGHQFPNYSSELNVNALLLGDSALYLCASRGVWASGTGDGYTFGSGTRLTVV.

This clone was detected only a few times. This chain links TRBV4-2 with TRBJ2-1; 7 nucleotides align to TRBD2. From germline, CDR1 is LGHNA and CDR2 YNFKEQ. This CDR3 has 13 residues. Unmatched junction bases numbered 7, after V lost 6 bases and J lost 8 bases. The CDR3 coding sequence is TGTGCCAGCAGGGGAGGGCAGGGTGATGAGCAGTTCTTC. Residues: CASRGGQGDEQFF.

The chain joins TRBV14 to TRBJ1-1; a possible D gene is TRBD1 (6 bases). The V end was cut by 7 bases, the J end by 1 base, with 16 bases between. The CDR3 has 15 residues. CDR1 SGHDN and CDR2 FVKESK come from the germline V gene. CDR3 bases: TGTGCCAGCAAGCTATGGGGGGGCGAGAACACTGAAGCTTTCTTT. Its translation is CASKLWGGENTEAFF.

The CDR3 loop is CASSFGQGDYYGYTF. The DNA of the CDR3 is TGTGCCAGCAGCTTCGGACAGGGCGACTACTATGGCTACACCTTC. The V gene is TRBV11-2, the J gene TRBJ1-2; 8 bases are shared with TRBD1. Losses at the gene ends were 3 bases for V and 3 bases for J; bases not matched to a gene: 6. From germline, CDR1 is SGHAT and CDR2 FQNNGV. CDR3 length: 15 residues.

The gene calls are TRBV2 and TRBJ2-1; perhaps TRBD1 as D (6 bases). The CDR3 totals 15 residues. Germline V lookup: CDR1 SNHLY, CDR2 FYNNEI. The germline V and J ends were trimmed by 4 bases and 2 bases, with 12 bases remaining between them. This CDR3 is CASSVQQGAYNEQFF. The DNA for the CDR3 is TGTGCCAGCAGTGTACAACAGGGTGCCTACAATGAGCAGTTCTTC.

This chain uses TRBV15 with TRBJ1-5, with D tentatively TRBD1 (5 bases). In germline, CDR1 is LNHNV, CDR2 YYDKDF (reference sequence). The CDR3 runs to 16 residues. Trimming left V 5 bases short and J 2 bases short, with 16 bases between. The DNA for the CDR3 is TGTGCCACCAGCCAGGCAGGGTGGTCTGGCAATCAGCCCCAGCATTTT. This encodes CATSQAGWSGNQPQHF.

The chain employs TRBV6-6 and TRBJ1-2; D unclear. Germline values: CDR1 MNHNY, CDR2 SVGAGI (reference sequence). The CDR3 consists of 14 residues. V lost 7 bases, J lost 2 bases, and 14 bases lay in between. The CDR3 coding sequence is TGTGCCAGCATCTCACATGAGAGGAACTATGGCTACACCTTC. This gives the protein CASISHERNYGYTF.